The clone carrying this T cell receptor beta chain was recorded only once. The sample belongs to a study of control samples from healthy donors and cancer patients. The CDR3 has 14 residues. Trimming took off 0 bases at V and 2 bases at J, with 6 bases between the two ends. Germline loops: CDR1 SGHNT, CDR2 YENEEA. Data came from immunoSEQ multiplex PCR; TCRdb stores just in-frame clones and leaves some out. The data show tens of thousands of clones, about nine tenths seen once. The receptor was isolated from a man aged 60 to 69 with head and neck cancer. Sequencing was done on a sample of PBMCs. The chain links TRBV11-3 to TRBJ2-3; D not certain. CDR3 region: CASSLEGFTDTQYF. DNA for the CDR3: TGTGCCAGCAGCTTAGAAGGTTTCACAGATACGCAGTATTTT.